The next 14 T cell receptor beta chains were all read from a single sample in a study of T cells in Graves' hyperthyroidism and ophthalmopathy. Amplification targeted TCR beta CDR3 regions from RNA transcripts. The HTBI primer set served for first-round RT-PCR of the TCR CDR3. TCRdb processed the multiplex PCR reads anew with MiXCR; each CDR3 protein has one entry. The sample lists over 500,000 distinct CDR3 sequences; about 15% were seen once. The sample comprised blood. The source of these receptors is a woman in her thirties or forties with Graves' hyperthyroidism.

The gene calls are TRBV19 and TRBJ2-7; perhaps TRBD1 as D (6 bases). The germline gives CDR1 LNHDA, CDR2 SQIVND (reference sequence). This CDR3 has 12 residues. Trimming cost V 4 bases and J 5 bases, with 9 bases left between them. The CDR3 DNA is TGTGCCAGTAGTAAGGCAGGGGACGAGCAGTACTTC. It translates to CASSKAGDEQYF.

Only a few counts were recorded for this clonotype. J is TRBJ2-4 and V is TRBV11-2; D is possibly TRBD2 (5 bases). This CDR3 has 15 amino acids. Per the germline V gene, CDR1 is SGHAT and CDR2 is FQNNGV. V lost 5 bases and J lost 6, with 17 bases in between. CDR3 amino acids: CASSPVRSSRNIQYF. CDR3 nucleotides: TGTGCCAGCAGCCCAGTGAGGTCTAGCCGAAACATTCAGTACTTC.

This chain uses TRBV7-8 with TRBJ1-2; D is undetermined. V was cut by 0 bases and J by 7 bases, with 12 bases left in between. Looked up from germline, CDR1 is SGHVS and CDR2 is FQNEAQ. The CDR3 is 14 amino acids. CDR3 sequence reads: CASSLAPGLGGYTF. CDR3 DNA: TGTGCCAGCAGCTTAGCGCCTGGGCTGGGTGGCTACACCTTC.

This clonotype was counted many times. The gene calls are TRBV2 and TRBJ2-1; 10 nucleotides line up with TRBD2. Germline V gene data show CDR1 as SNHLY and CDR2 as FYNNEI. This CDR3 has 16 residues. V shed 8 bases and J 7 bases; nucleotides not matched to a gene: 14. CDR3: CASAKPGTSELNEQFF. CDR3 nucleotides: TGTGCCAGCGCCAAACCGGGGACTAGCGAGTTAAATGAGCAGTTCTTC. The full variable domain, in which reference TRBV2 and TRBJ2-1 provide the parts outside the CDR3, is EPEVTQTPSHQVTQMGQEVILRCVPISNHLYFYWYRQILGQKVEFLVSFYNNEISEKSEIFDDQFSVERPDGSNFTLKIRSTKLEDSAMYFCASAKPGTSELNEQFFGPGTRLTVL.

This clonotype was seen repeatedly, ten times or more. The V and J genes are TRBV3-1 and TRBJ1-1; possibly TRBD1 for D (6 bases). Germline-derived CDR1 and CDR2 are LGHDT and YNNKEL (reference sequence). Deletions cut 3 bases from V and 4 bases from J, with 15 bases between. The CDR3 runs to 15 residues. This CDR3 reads CASSQGYSRGTEAFF. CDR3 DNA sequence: TGTGCCAGCAGCCAGGGGTATAGCAGGGGCACTGAAGCTTTCTTT.

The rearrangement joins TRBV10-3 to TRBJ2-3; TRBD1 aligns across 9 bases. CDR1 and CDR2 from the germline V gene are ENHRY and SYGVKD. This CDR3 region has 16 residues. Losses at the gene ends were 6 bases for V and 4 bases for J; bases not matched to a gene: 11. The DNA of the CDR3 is TGTGCCATCAGACCCACTGAGGGACAGGGACCAGATACGCAGTATTTT. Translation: CAIRPTEGQGPDTQYF.

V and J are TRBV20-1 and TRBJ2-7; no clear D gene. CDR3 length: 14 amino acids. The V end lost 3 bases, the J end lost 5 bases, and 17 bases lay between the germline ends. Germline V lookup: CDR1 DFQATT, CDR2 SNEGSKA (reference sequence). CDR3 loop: CSARAFWGIHEQYF. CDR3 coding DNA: TGCAGTGCTAGGGCTTTTTGGGGAATCCACGAGCAGTACTTC.

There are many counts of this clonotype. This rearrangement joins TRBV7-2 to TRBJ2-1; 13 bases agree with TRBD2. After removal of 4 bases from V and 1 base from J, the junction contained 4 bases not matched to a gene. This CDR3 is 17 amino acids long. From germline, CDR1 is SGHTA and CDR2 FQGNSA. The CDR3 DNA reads TGTGCCAGCAGCTGGACTAGCGGGAGCCTTTCCTACAATGAGCAGTTCTTC. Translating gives CASSWTSGSLSYNEQFF.

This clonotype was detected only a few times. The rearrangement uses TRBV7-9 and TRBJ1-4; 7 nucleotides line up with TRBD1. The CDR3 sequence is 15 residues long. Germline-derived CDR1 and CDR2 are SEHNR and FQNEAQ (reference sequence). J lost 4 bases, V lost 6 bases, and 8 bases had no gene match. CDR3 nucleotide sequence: TGTGCCAGCAGATATGGGGACAGCCATAATGAAAAACTGTTTTTT. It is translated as CASRYGDSHNEKLFF.

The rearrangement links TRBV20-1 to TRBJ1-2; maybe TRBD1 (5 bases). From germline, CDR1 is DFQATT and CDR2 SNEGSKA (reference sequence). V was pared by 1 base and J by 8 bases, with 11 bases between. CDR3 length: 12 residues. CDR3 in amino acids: CSARAGGAGYTF. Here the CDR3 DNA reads TGCAGTGCTAGAGCCGGTGGGGCCGGCTACACCTTC.

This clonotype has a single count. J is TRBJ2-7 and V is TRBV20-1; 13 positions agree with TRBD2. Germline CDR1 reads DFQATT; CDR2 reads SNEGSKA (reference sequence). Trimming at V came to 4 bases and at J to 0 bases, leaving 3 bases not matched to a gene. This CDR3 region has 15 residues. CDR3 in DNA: TGCAGTGCTAAAAGGACTAGCGGGAGCTCCTACGAGCAGTACTTC. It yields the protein CSAKRTSGSSYEQYF.

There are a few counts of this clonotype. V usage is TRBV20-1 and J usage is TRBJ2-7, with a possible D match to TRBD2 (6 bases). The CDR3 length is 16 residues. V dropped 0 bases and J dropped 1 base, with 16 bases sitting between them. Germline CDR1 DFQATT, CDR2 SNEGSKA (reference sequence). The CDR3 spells CSARDPPGGSSYEQYF. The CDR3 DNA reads TGCAGTGCTAGAGATCCCCCCGGGGGTTCATCCTACGAGCAGTACTTC.

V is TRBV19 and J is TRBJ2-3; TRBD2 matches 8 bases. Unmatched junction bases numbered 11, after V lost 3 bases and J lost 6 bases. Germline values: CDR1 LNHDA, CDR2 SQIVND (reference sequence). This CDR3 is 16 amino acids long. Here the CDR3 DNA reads TGTGCCAGTAGTATTCGGCTAGCGGGTCCTGGGGATACGCAGTATTTT. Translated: CASSIRLAGPGDTQYF.

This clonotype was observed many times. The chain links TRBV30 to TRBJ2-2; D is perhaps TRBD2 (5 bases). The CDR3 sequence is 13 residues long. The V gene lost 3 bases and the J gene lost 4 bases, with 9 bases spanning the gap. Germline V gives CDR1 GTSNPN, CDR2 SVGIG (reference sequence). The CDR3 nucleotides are TGTGCCTGGAGGAATGGAGGCACCGGGGAGCTGTTTTTT. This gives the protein CAWRNGGTGELFF.